This T cell receptor beta chain was recorded in a study of T cells after yellow fever vaccination. CDR3 length: 13 residues. Trimming took 6 bases from V and 4 from J, leaving 10 bases between them. Germline assignment: CDR1 MNHNS and CDR2 SASEGT. MiXCR, applied by TCRdb to the 5' RACE reads, yields one record per CDR3 protein. The sample has under 600,000 distinct CDR3 sequences, 20% to 25% seen once. This TCR was sampled from a man between 18 and 29 years old who received the YFV17D yellow fever vaccine. This chain uses TRBV6-1 with TRBJ2-1; a weak D match, TRBD2 (5 bases). The sequences come from PBMCs, collected less than 25 days after the first yellow fever vaccination. The CDR3 DNA follows: TGTGCCAGCAGGTGGACTCCTTACAATGAGCAGTTCTTC. Protein: CASRWTPYNEQFF.